This TCR beta chain was documented in a study of shared clonotypes between healthy human individuals. The study's findings and limits: A few donors had 5% to 6% of their naive CD4 clonotypes in common. The study's rarefaction showed incomplete sorted-subset sequencing despite large depth.

Every donor, a Caucasian adult, lived in Nashville, Tennessee. A note on this clone: Its antigen remains unidentified.

Clones were read by immunoSEQ multiplex PCR, and TCRdb kept only the in-frame ones, dropping some. The repertoire holds just over 2,000,000 clones, with approximately 95% as singletons. CDR1 is SGHDT, CDR2 YYEEEE, per germline. The CDR3 is 15 residues long. V shed 0 bases and J shed 4 bases, with 10 bases lying between them. This receptor was taken from a man between 18 and 35 years old in good health. Sequenced material: naive CD4+ T cells sorted from blood. Subset in this sample: CD45RA+ positively selected. The J gene is TRBJ2-2, the V gene TRBV5-6; D not resolved. The CDR3 sequence is CASSLVVPSTGELFF. CDR3 DNA: TGTGCCAGCAGCTTGGTAGTCCCCAGCACCGGGGAGCTGTTTTTT.